The 21 T cell receptor beta chains listed next were all sequenced from one sample in a study of blood T cells in healthy people across ages. A second PCR of 7 to 11 cycles used a sample-barcoded 5' primer and a J-beta primer mix. TCRdb called the 5' RACE reads again in MiXCR, with one record for every CDR3 protein. This sample has more than 750,000 distinct CDR3 sequences, with 25% to 35% found just once. These data also formed part of another study, on T cells of mothers and their children.

Sequencing was performed on blood. The source of these receptors is a woman in her 40s in good health.

This clonotype showed up many times. The chain couples TRBV7-2 to TRBJ1-6; D not certain. Germline CDR1 and CDR2: SGHTA and FQGNSA. V was cut by 1 base and J by 14 bases, with 9 bases left in between. The CDR3 runs to 12 residues. The CDR3 loop reads CASSLVWPALHF. CDR3 sequence (DNA): TGTGCCAGCAGCTTAGTTTGGCCGGCCCTCCACTTT.

This clonotype was found many times. This chain uses TRBV2 with TRBJ2-1, with no clear D. With 8 bases removed from V and 0 bases from J, the gap between germline ends came to 17 bases. The CDR3 runs 16 residues. The V gene's germline CDR1 is SNHLY and CDR2 FYNNEI. CDR3 sequence: CASVPLVTRSYNEQFF. CDR3 nucleotide sequence: TGTGCCAGCGTGCCCCTAGTTACCCGCTCCTACAATGAGCAGTTCTTC.

This clonotype was observed many times. The chain links TRBV7-2 to TRBJ2-5, with TRBD1 matching over 7 bases. V trimming: 3 bases; J trimming: 5 bases; junction bases outside the gene matches: 15. Germline CDR1 SGHTA, CDR2 FQGNSA. The CDR3 is made up of 17 amino acids. The CDR3 protein is CASSLSVRARGLETQYF. Written as DNA, the CDR3 is TGTGCCAGCAGCTTGTCGGTCCGGGCAAGGGGGCTTGAGACCCAGTACTTC.

This clonotype came up many times. The chain links TRBV7-3 to TRBJ2-1; TRBD2 matches 7 bases. V shed 0 bases and J 0 bases; nucleotides not matched to a gene: 2. This CDR3 is built from 16 residues. The germline gives CDR1 SGHTA, CDR2 FQGTGA. CDR3 sequence reads: CASSLTGTTSYNEQFF. CDR3 DNA sequence: TGTGCCAGCAGCTTAACCGGGACTACCTCCTACAATGAGCAGTTCTTC.

This clonotype has only a few counts. This chain connects TRBV11-1 to TRBJ2-6; a weak D match, TRBD2 (5 bases). In germline, CDR1 is SGHAT, CDR2 FQDESV (reference sequence). The V and J ends lost 5 bases and 2 bases respectively, with 22 bases between them. This CDR3 has 19 amino acids. The DNA of the CDR3 is TGTGCCAGCAGCGCAAGCCGACCCGGGGAACTCCCTGGGGCCAACGTCCTGACTTTC. Translating gives CASSASRPGELPGANVLTF. Complete variable domain (other parts from reference TRBV11-1 and TRBJ2-6): EAEVAQSPRYKITEKSQAVAFWCDPISGHATLYWYRQILGQGPELLVQFQDESVVDDSQLPKDRFSAERLKGVDSTLKIQPAELGDSAMYLCASSASRPGELPGANVLTFGAGSRLTVL.

A note on this clonotype: This clone may be a read error of a much larger clone one base away. The chain links TRBV7-7 to TRBJ2-1; 8 bases line up with TRBD2. Germline V gene lookup returns CDR1 SSHAT and CDR2 FNYEAQ (reference sequence). This CDR3 region has 16 residues. Here the CDR3 DNA reads TGTGCTAGCAGCTTAGGAACGGGGGGGGTGGTCAATGAGCAGTTCTTC. This sequence encodes CASSLGTGGVVNEQFF.

The V call is TRBV11-3, the J call TRBJ2-1; TRBD2 matches at 9 bases. In germline, CDR1 is SGHNT, CDR2 YENEEA. The CDR3 spans 16 residues. Trimming removed 4 bases from V and 5 bases from J; junction bases left unmatched: 9. The CDR3 DNA sequence: TGTGCCAGCAGCTCGACCGGGACTAGCTACCACAATGAGCAGTTCTTC. Amino acid sequence: CASSSTGTSYHNEQFF.

V is TRBV2 and J is TRBJ1-2; D is perhaps TRBD1 (5 bases). The germline V and J ends were trimmed by 6 bases and 3 bases, with 11 bases remaining between them. Germline values: CDR1 SNHLY, CDR2 FYNNEI. The CDR3 loop spans 13 amino acids. The CDR3 here is CASRLQDHYGYTF. The CDR3 DNA reads as TGTGCCAGCAGGCTACAGGATCACTATGGCTACACCTTC.

This chain joins TRBV3-1 and TRBJ2-5; no firm D call. This CDR3 has 14 amino acids. Germline CDR1 reads LGHDT; CDR2 reads YNNKEL (reference sequence). V was pared by 1 base and J by 13 bases, with 19 bases between. CDR3 sequence: CASSQARLVHERYF. CDR3 bases: TGTGCCAGCAGCCAAGCCAGGTTAGTCCACGAGCGGTACTTC.

The rearrangement joins TRBV6-6 to TRBJ2-3, with D perhaps TRBD2 (6 bases). The CDR3 is made up of 12 amino acids. Deletions cut 6 bases from V and 10 bases from J, with 14 bases between. Germline V gene data show CDR1 as MNHNY and CDR2 as SVGAGI (reference sequence). CDR3: CASREGAGAQYF. The CDR3 DNA reads as TGTGCCAGCAGGGAGGGCGCGGGTGCGCAGTATTTT.

About this clonotype itself: This clone may be a read error of a much larger clone one base away. V usage is TRBV24-1 and J usage is TRBJ2-6, with D perhaps assigned TRBD1 or TRBD2 (5 bases each). Germline loops: CDR1 KGHDR, CDR2 SFDVKD. This CDR3 is 15 amino acids long. The CDR3 bases are TGTGCCATCGGGACGCAAATCTCTGGGGCCAACGCCCTGACTTTC. It translates to CAIGTQISGANALTF.

Worth noting for this clonotype: A much larger clone sits a single nucleotide away, making a read error possible. The gene calls are TRBV12-3 or TRBV12-4 and TRBJ2-5, with D tentatively TRBD2 (6 bases). CDR3 size: 15 residues. V dropped 5 bases and J dropped 1 base, with 14 bases sitting between them. The CDR3 region is CASSAEGRFQETQYF. DNA for the CDR3: TGTGCCAGCAGTGCGGAGGGGAGATTCCAAGAGACCCAGTACTTC.

The V gene is TRBV6-6, the J gene TRBJ2-7, with a tentative D call TRBD2 (6 bases). Trimming took 0 bases from V and 0 from J, leaving 15 bases between them. Germline CDR1 is MNHNY and CDR2 is SVGAGI (reference sequence). The CDR3 loop spans 17 amino acids. As DNA, the CDR3 is TGTGCCAGCAGTTACTCCCGCGGGGCGGGGTACTCCTACGAGCAGTACTTC. Translated: CASSYSRGAGYSYEQYF.

A remark on this clonotype: This CDR3 fails to terminate in the conserved phenylalanine or tryptophan, so it likely reflects a read error. This chain connects TRBV7-9 to TRBJ2-4; D is perhaps TRBD2 (5 bases). Trimming pared 5 bases from V and 13 bases from J, leaving 18 bases between. The CDR3 sequence is 13 residues long. CDR1 and CDR2 (germline): SEHNR, FQNEAQ (reference sequence). The CDR3 nucleotides are TGTGCCAGCAGCCTAGGTAAAATTGGGGAGCAGTACGTC. This sequence encodes CASSLGKIGEQYV.

Ten or more counts support this clonotype. The J gene is TRBJ1-1, the V gene TRBV28; D possibly corresponds to TRBD1 (6 bases). V was pared by 7 bases and J by 4 bases, with 22 bases between. The CDR3 has 16 amino acids. Germline V gene lookup returns CDR1 MDHEN and CDR2 SYDVKM. CDR3 nucleotide sequence: TGTGCCAGCACCTTTTCGTTTGCAGGGGCGAGCACTGAAGCTTTCTTT. It is translated as CASTFSFAGASTEAFF.

In this sample, this clonotype turned up a few times. The chain carries TRBV20-1 and TRBJ2-3; 12 bases match TRBD1. The CDR3 has 16 residues. The V gene end was trimmed by 1 base and the J gene end by 6 bases; junction bases not matched to a gene: 8. Germline assignment: CDR1 DFQATT and CDR2 SNEGSKA (reference sequence). The CDR3, as DNA: TGCAGTGCTAGAGTTCGGGGACAGGGGGCGGGGGATACGCAGTATTTT. It codes for CSARVRGQGAGDTQYF.

Only a few counts were recorded for this clonotype. This sequence joins TRBV7-9 and TRBJ1-1; D is ambiguous. There are 14 residues in the CDR3. Trimming took 3 bases from V and 1 from J, leaving 9 bases between them. Germline CDR1 is SEHNR and CDR2 is FQNEAQ (reference sequence). CDR3 bases: TGTGCCAGCAGCTTCCCACAGAAGAACACTGAAGCTTTCTTT. Protein sequence: CASSFPQKNTEAFF.

Ten or more counts support this clonotype. The J gene is TRBJ2-3, the V gene TRBV7-2; D remains ambiguous. This CDR3 is 15 amino acids long. V was cut by 1 base and J by 1 base, with 9 bases left in between. CDR1 is SGHTA and CDR2 is FQGNSA in the germline V gene. DNA of the CDR3: TGTGCCAGCAGCTTAGGGCAGGCAGGCACAGATACGCAGTATTTT. Its translation is CASSLGQAGTDTQYF.

The chain recombines TRBV27 with TRBJ2-3, with D maybe TRBD2 (5 bases). The germline V gene encodes CDR1 MNHEY and CDR2 SMNVEV (reference sequence). This CDR3 has 16 residues. V was pared by 3 bases and J by 0 bases, with 13 bases between. The CDR3 loop reads CASSFLASGSTDTQYF. In DNA form, the CDR3 reads TGTGCCAGCAGTTTCCTCGCCAGCGGTAGCACAGATACGCAGTATTTT.

The chain uses TRBV5-1 and TRBJ2-7; TRBD1 agrees at 8 bases. CDR3 length equals 14 residues. Germline V gene data show CDR1 as SGHRS and CDR2 as YFSETQ. The trim removed 4 bases at V and 2 bases at J, leaving 5 bases unmatched. CDR3 sequence: CASSVQGDAYEQYF. CDR3 DNA: TGCGCCAGCAGCGTACAGGGGGATGCCTACGAGCAGTACTTC. Combining the CDR3 with reference TRBV5-1 and TRBJ2-7 gives the whole variable domain KAGVTQTPRYLIKTRGQQVTLSCSPISGHRSVSWYQQTPGQGLQFLFEYFSETQRNKGNFPGRFSGRQFSNSRSEMNVSTLELGDSALYLCASSVQGDAYEQYFGPGTRLTVT.

The chain couples TRBV10-3 to TRBJ2-3; 13 nucleotides agree with TRBD2. Germline V gives CDR1 ENHRY, CDR2 SYGVKD. The length of the CDR3 is 18 residues. The V and J ends lost 6 bases and 2 bases, in that order; junction bases with no gene match: 11. The CDR3 loop is CAIRTRLAGGRDTDTQYF. The CDR3 DNA sequence: TGTGCCATCAGGACCAGACTAGCGGGGGGTAGGGACACAGATACGCAGTATTTT.